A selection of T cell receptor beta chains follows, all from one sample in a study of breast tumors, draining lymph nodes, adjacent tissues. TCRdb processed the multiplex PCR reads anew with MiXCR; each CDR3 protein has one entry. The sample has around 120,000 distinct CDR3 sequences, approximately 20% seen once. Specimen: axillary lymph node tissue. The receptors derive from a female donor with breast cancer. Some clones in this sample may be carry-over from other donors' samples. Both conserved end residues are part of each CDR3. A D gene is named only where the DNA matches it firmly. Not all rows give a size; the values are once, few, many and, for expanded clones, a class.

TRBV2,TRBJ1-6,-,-,TGTGCTAGCGGGAACAGCCCGAGCTCCTATAATTCATCCCTCCACTTT,CASGNSPSSYNSSLHF
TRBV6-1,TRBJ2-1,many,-,TGTGCCAGCAGTGTAAGAGACAGCTTCAATGAGCAGTTCTTC,CASSVRDSFNEQFF
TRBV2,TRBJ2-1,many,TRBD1,TGTGCCAGCCTCAATCAGGGGGCGTCGAGGAATGAGCAGTTCTTC,CASLNQGASRNEQFF
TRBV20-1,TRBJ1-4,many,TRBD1,TGCAGTGCTAGGGATGGACAGGGCTCTAATGAAAAACTGTTTTTT,CSARDGQGSNEKLFF
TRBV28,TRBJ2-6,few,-,TGTGCCAGCAGTTTGTCGGACTACTCTGGGGCCAACGTCCTGACTTTC,CASSLSDYSGANVLTF
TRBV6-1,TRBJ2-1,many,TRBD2,TGTGCCAGCAGTGCCCTCGCGGGAGGGTCCCTCGGGCAGTTCTTC,CASSALAGGSLGQFF
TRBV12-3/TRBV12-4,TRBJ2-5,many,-,TGTGCCAGCAGTTTGTGGCCTCGGGAGACCCAGTACTTC,CASSLWPRETQYF
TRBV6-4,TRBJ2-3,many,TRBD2,TGTGCCAGCAGTGACCAGCTGGGACTAGCGGGAGATACGCAGTATTTT,CASSDQLGLAGDTQYF
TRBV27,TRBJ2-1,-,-,TGTGCCAGCAGTTTATCGTTGGAAAACTACAATGAGCAGTTCTTC,CASSLSLENYNEQFF
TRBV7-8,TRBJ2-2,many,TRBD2,TGTGCCAGCAGTTACCCGGGGGGATGGTCGGCCGGGGAGCTGTTTTTT,CASSYPGGWSAGELFF
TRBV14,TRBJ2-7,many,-,TGTGCCAGCAGCCAAGATCTCTACGAGCAGTACTTC,CASSQDLYEQYF
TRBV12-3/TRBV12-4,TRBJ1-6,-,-,TGTGCCAGCAGTTGGGAGGATTCACCCCTCCACTTT,CASSWEDSPLHF
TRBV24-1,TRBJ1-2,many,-,TGTGCCACCAGTGGGTGGACAGACTATGGCTACACCTTC,CATSGWTDYGYTF
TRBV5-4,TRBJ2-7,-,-,TGTGCCAGCAGCTTGGGAGGGTACGAGCAGTGCTTC,CASSLGGYEQCF
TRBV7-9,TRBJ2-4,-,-,TGTGCCAGCAGCACAGGTCAGCTAATAGCCAAAAACATTCAGTACTTC,CASSTGQLIAKNIQYF
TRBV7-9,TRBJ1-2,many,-,TGTGCCAGCAGCTTGGAGGGAATCTATGGCTACACCTTC,CASSLEGIYGYTF
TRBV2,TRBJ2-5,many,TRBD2,TGTGCCAGCAGCCCTGGGAGGGGCCAGCAAGAGACCCAGTACTTC,CASSPGRGQQETQYF
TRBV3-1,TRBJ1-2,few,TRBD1,TGTGCCAGCAGCCATGACAGGGTCTTTAACTATGGCTACACCTTC,CASSHDRVFNYGYTF
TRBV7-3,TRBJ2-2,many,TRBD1,TGTGCCAGCAGCGCCGCAGGACAGGGTAACACCGGGGAGCTGTTTTTT,CASSAAGQGNTGELFF